This T cell receptor (beta chain) emerged from a study of cytomegalovirus exposure and HLA in healthy donors. The overall study: A prior analysis found 117 million unique TCR beta sequences from 150 million to 200 million T cells.

Study observations and caveats: When a later analysis was performed, an Asian-associated ancestry cluster reportedly had fewer N-insertions than the approximately 680-donor mean.

The PCR contained 60 Vbeta and 13 Jbeta primers. Assay used: immunoSEQ multiplex PCR; TCRdb lists only in-frame clones, some missing. Here the sample spans roughly 200,000 clones, around 79% being singletons. The CDR3 is made up of 12 amino acids. The germline V gene has CDR1 MNHNY and CDR2 SVGAGI (reference sequence). Note on this clone: Its antigen is not known. One junction end disagrees with the germline gene, perhaps due to a read error.

The J gene is TRBJ2-7, the V gene TRBV6-6, with D maybe TRBD2 (6 bases). The TCR comes from a woman in her 40s in good health and CMV-seronegative. Source material: PBMCs. The CDR3, as DNA: TGTGCCAGCAGTACCCAATGGGGCGGGATGGACTTC. Protein: CASSTQWGGMDF.